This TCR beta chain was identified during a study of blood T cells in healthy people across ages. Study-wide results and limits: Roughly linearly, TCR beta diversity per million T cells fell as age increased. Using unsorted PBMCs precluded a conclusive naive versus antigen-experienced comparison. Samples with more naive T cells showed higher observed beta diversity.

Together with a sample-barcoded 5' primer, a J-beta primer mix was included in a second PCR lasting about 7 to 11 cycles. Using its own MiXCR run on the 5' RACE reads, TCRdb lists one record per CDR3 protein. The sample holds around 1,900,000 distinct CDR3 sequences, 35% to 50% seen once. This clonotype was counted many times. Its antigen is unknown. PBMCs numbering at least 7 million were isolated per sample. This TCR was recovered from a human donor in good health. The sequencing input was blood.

The CDR3 region is CASSSTGTPYNEQFF. Written as DNA, the CDR3 is TGTGCCAGCAGCTCAACCGGGACTCCTTACAATGAGCAGTTCTTC. The rearrangement links TRBV7-2 to TRBJ2-1, with D possibly matching TRBD2 (6 bases). The V end was cut by 4 bases, the J end by 4 bases, with 14 bases between. The germline CDR1 and CDR2 sequences are SGHTA and FQGNSA. The CDR3 extends over 15 amino acids.